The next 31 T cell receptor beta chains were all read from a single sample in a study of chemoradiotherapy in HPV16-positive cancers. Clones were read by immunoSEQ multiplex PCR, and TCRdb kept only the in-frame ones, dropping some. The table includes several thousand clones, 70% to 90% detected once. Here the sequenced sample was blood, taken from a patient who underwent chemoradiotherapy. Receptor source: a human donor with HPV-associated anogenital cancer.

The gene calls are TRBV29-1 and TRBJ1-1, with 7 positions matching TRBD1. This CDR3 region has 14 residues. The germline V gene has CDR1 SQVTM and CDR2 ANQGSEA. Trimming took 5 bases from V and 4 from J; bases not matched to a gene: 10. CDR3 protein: CSVITRTGSTEAFF. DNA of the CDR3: TGCAGCGTTATTACTAGGACAGGTAGCACTGAAGCTTTCTTT.

CDR3 DNA sequence: TGTGCCAGCTCCCCGGGACAGTCTAGCACAGATACGCAGTATTTT. Protein sequence: CASSPGQSSTDTQYF. This rearrangement joins TRBV18 to TRBJ2-3; 7 bases agree with TRBD1. CDR1 is KGHSH and CDR2 is LQKENI in the germline V gene. The CDR3 spans 15 residues. The V gene end was trimmed by 6 bases and the J gene end by 0 bases; junction bases not matched to a gene: 6.

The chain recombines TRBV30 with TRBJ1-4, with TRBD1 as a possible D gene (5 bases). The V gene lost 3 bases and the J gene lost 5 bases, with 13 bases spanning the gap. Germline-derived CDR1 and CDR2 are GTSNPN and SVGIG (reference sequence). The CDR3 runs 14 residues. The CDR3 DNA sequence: TGTGCCTGGAGCGCCGGGACTGCCAATGAAAAACTGTTTTTT. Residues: CAWSAGTANEKLFF.

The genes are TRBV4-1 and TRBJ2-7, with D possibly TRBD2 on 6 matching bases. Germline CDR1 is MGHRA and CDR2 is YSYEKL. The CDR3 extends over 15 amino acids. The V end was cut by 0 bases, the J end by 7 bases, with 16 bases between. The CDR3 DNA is TGCGCCAGCAGCCAAGATAGACGGGGGATCTTAGAGCAGTACTTC. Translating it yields CASSQDRRGILEQYF.

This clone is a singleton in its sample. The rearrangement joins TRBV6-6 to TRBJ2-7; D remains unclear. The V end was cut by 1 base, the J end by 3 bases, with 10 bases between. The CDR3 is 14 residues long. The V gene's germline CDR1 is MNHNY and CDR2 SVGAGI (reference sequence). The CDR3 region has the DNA TGTGCCAGCAGTTACTACGCAGGTTTCTACGAGCAGTACTTC. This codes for CASSYYAGFYEQYF.

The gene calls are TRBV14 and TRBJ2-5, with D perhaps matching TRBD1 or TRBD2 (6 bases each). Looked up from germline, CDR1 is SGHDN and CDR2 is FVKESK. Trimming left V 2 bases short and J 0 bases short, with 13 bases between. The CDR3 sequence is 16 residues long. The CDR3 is CASSQTGGGHQETQYF. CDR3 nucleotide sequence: TGTGCCAGCAGCCAAACCGGAGGGGGGCACCAAGAGACCCAGTACTTC.

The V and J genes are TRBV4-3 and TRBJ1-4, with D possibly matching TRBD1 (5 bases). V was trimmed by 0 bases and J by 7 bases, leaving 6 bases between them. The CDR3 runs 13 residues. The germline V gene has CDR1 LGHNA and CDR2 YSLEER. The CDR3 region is CASSQDGTEKLFF. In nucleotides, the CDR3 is TGCGCCAGCAGCCAAGATGGGACTGAAAAACTGTTTTTT.

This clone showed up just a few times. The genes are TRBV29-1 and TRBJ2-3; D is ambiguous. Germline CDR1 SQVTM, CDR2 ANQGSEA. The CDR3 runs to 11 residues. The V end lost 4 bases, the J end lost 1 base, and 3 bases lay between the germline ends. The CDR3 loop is CSVGGTDTQYF. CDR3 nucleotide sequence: TGCAGCGTTGGAGGCACAGATACGCAGTATTTT.

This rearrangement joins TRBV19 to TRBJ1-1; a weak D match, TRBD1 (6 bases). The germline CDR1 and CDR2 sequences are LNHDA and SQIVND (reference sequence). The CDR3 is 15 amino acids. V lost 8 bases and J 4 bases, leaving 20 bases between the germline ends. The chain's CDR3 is CASLIWGGAGTEAFF. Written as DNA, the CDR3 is TGTGCCAGTCTCATCTGGGGGGGGGCCGGCACTGAAGCTTTCTTT.

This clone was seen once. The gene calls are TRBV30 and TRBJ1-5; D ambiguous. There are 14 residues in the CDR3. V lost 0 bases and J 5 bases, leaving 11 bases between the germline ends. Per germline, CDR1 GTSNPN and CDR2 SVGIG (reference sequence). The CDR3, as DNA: TGTGCCTGGAGTGTTGCCGTCCAGCATCAGCCCCAGCATTTT. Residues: CAWSVAVQHQPQHF.

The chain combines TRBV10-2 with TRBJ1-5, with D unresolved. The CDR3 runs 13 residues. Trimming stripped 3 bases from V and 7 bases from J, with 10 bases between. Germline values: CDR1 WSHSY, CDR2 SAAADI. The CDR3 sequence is CASSDDLEQPQHF. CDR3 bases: TGCGCCAGCAGTGACGACCTAGAGCAGCCCCAGCATTTT.

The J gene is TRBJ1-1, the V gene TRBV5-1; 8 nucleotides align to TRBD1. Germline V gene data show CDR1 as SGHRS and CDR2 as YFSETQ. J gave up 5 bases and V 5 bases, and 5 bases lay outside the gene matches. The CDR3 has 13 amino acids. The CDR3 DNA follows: TGCGCCAGCAGTACCCGACAGGGGACTGAAGCTTTCTTT. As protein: CASSTRQGTEAFF.

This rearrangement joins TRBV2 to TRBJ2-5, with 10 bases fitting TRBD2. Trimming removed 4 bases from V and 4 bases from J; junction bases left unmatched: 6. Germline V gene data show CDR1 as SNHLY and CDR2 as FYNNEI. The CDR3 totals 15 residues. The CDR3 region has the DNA TGTGCCAGCAGTGTATCTAGCGGGGGTGGAGAGACCCAGTACTTC. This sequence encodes CASSVSSGGGETQYF.

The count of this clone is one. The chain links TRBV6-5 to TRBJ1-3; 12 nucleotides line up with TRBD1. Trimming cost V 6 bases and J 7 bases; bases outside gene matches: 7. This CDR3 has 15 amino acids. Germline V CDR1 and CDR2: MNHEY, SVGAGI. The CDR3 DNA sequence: TGTGCCAGCAGGGGGACAGGGGGCTTGGTGAACACCATATATTTT. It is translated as CASRGTGGLVNTIYF.

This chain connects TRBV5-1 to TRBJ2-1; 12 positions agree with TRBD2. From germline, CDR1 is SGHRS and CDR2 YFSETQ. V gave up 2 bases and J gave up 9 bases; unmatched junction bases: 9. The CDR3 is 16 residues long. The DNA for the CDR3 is TGCGCCAGCAGCTTAGGCGGGCTAGCGGGGGGGCGTGAGCAGTTCTTC. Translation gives CASSLGGLAGGREQFF.

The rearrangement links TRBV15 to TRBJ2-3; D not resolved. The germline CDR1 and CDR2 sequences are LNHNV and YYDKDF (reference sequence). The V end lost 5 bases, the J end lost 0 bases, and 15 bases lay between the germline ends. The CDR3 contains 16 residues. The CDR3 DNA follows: TGTGCCACCAGCGGAAGTTCCTGGGATAGCACAGATACGCAGTATTTT. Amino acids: CATSGSSWDSTDTQYF.

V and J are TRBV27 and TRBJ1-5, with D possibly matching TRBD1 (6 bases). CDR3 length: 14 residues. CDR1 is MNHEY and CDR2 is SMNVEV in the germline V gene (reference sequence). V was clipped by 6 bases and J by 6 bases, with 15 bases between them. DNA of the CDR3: TGTGCCAGCAGCCCTGTCAGGGGAGGTCAGCCCCAGCATTTT. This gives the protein CASSPVRGGQPQHF.

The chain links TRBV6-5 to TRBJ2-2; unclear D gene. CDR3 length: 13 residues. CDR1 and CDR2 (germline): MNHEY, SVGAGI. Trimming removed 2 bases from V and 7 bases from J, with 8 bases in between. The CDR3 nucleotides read TGTGCCAGCAGTTACACTAAAAACGGGGAGCTGTTTTTT. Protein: CASSYTKNGELFF.

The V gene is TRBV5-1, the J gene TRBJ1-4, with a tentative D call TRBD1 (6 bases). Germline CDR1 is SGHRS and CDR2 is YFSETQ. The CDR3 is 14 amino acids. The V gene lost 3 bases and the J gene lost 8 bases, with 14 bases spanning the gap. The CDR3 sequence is CASSSEGVREKLFF. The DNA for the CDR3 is TGCGCCAGCAGCTCCGAGGGGGTGCGAGAAAAACTGTTTTTT.

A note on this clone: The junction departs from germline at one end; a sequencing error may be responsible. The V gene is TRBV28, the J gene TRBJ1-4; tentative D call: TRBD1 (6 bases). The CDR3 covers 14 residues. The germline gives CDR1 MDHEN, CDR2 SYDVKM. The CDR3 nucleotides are TGTGCCAGCCTCACAGGGTCAACCAATGAAAAACTGTTTTTT. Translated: CASLTGSTNEKLFF.

CDR3 sequence: CASSQDWGGTQYF. CDR3 sequence (DNA): TGCGCCAGCAGCCAAGATTGGGGAGGCACGCAGTACTTC. The J gene is TRBJ2-4, the V gene TRBV4-3; D is perhaps TRBD2 (6 bases). The CDR3 covers 13 residues. The V end was cut by 0 bases, the J end by 13 bases, with 13 bases between. Looked up from germline, CDR1 is LGHNA and CDR2 is YSLEER.

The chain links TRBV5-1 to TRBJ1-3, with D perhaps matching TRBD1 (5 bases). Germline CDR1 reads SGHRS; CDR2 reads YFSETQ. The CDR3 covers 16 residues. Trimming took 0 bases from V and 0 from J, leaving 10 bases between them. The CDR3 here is CASSLVAGNSGNTIYF. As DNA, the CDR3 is TGCGCCAGCAGCTTGGTTGCAGGGAACTCTGGAAACACCATATATTTT.

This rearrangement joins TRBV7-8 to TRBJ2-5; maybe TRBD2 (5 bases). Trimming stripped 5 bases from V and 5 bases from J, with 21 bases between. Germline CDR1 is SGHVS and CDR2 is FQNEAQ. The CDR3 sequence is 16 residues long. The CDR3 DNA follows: TGTGCCAGCAGCCCCCTAGGGAGCGCCGGACGGGAGACCCAGTACTTC. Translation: CASSPLGSAGRETQYF.

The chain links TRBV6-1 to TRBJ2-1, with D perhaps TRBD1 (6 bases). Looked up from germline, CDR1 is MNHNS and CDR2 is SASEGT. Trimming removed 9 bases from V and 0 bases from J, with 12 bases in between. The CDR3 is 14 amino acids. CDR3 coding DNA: TGTGCCAGTAAGAGGACAGTCTCCTACAATGAGCAGTTCTTC. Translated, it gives CASKRTVSYNEQFF.

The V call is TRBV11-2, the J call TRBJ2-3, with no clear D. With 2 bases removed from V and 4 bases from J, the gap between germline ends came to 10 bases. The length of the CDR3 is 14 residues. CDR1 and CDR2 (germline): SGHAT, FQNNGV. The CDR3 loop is CASSLFTHPDTQYF. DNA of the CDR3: TGTGCCAGCAGCTTATTTACACATCCAGATACGCAGTATTTT.

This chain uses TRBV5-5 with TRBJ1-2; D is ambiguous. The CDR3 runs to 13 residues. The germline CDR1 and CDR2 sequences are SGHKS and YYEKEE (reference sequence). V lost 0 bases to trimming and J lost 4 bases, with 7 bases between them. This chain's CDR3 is CASSLGYLYGYTF. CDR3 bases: TGTGCCAGCAGCTTGGGGTACCTCTATGGCTACACCTTC.

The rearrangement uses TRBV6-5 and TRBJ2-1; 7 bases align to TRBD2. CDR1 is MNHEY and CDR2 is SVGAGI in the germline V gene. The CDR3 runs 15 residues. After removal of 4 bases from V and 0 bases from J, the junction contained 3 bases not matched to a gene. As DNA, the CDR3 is TGTGCCAGCAGTTCACTAGCGCTCTCCTACAATGAGCAGTTCTTC. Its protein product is CASSSLALSYNEQFF.

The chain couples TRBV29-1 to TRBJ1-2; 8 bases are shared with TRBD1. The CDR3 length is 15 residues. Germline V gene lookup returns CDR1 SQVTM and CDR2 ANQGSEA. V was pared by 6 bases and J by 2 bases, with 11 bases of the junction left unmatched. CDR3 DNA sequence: TGCAGCGTCGCACCCTATAGGACAGGGAACTATGGCTACACCTTC. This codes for CSVAPYRTGNYGYTF.

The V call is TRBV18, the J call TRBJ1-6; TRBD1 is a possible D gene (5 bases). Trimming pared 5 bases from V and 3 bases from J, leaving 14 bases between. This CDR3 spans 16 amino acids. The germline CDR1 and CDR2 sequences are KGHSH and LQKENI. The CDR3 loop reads CASSSEGPLYNSPLHF. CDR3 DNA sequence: TGTGCCAGCTCATCCGAGGGACCTCTCTATAATTCACCCCTCCACTTT.

CDR3 region: CASSLVAGKAGELFF. The CDR3 DNA is TGTGCCAGCAGCTTAGTAGCGGGGAAGGCCGGGGAGCTGTTTTTT. This chain connects TRBV7-9 to TRBJ2-2; 8 bases agree with TRBD2. The CDR3 loop spans 15 amino acids. V lost 1 base and J lost 6; bases outside the gene matches: 4. The V gene's germline CDR1 is SEHNR and CDR2 FQNEAQ (reference sequence).

CDR3 bases: TGTGCCAGTACTAGTGGGAGGGGGCAAGACTATGGCTACACCTTC. It specifies CASTSGRGQDYGYTF. V is TRBV19 and J is TRBJ1-2, with 7 nucleotides matching TRBD1. CDR1 LNHDA and CDR2 SQIVND come from the germline V gene (reference sequence). This CDR3 spans 15 amino acids. Trimming at V came to 7 bases and at J to 3 bases, leaving 11 bases not matched to a gene.